This entry features one TCR beta chain sequence. No antigen is known for it. Germline V gene sequence: CDR1 KGHSH, CDR2 LQKENI. V shed 3 bases and J shed 3 bases, with 15 bases lying between them. This CDR3 comprises 15 residues. These data come from a study of siplizumab effects on memory and regulatory T cells. Broader study findings: Unstimulated subsets accounted for the mapping of only a minor share of the clones that were alloreactive. The study found naive T cells seemingly more diverse than memory cells and seemingly major alloresponse contributors.

Per sample, around 100,000 TCR templates were assayed. Profiled with immunoSEQ multiplex PCR; TCRdb holds only in-frame clones, not every one. The sample includes 55,000 to 80,000 clones, about 80% of them seen just once. The chain joins TRBV18 to TRBJ2-7; weak D call: TRBD1 (5 bases). The TCR was taken from a human donor in good health. Material: memory CD4+ T cells sorted from blood. CDR3 sequence (DNA): TGTGCCAGCTCACCGCAGAACCTACAGGTCTACGAGCAGTACTTC. It translates to CASSPQNLQVYEQYF.